The text below deals with one TCR beta chain. The sample comes from a study of beta chain features in type 1 diabetes. Reverse transcription of all isolated RNA meant that expressed TCRB transcripts were sequenced. Assay used: immunoSEQ multiplex PCR; TCRdb lists only in-frame clones, some missing. This table has 200,000 to 250,000 clones, approximately 70% appearing once. This receptor was obtained from a man under 40 in good health. The specimen sequenced was naive CD4+ T cells from blood.

The DNA of the CDR3 is TGTGCCAGCAGCTCGGACAGGGGGCTAAGGGATACGCAGTATTTT. Translated, it gives CASSSDRGLRDTQYF. The rearrangement links TRBV7-2 to TRBJ2-3, with TRBD1 identical over 11 bases. Germline loops: CDR1 SGHTA, CDR2 FQGNSA. The trim removed 4 bases at V and 6 bases at J, leaving 6 bases unmatched. The CDR3 has 15 residues.